Below, one TCR beta chain is given with its context. The antigen is unknown. The data are from a study of CD8 T cells in ankylosing spondylitis. Germline CDR1 is SGDLS and CDR2 is YYNGEE. The V end lost 4 bases, the J end lost 8 bases, and 27 bases lay between the germline ends. This CDR3 has 18 residues. Study-level findings and limits: Seemingly characteristic of ankylosing spondylitis blood was a TCR beta motif consisting of about 8 highly homologous variants. Disease-linked clones were reportedly significantly enriched in matched ankylosing spondylitis synovial fluid.

TCRdb passed the 5' RACE reads through MiXCR, listing each CDR3 protein once. The sample has roughly 700,000 distinct CDR3 sequences, 15% to 20% seen once; the top ten hold roughly a fifth. This sequence originates from a male donor with ankylosing spondylitis. This chain links TRBV9 with TRBJ1-4; tentative D call: TRBD1 (5 bases). Sequences were obtained from blood, either unsorted or a sorted T cell fraction (not recorded which). CDR3 sequence reads: CASSPTSLGGSIREKLFF. DNA of the CDR3: TGTGCCAGCAGCCCCACATCTCTGGGGGGTTCAATCAGGGAAAAACTGTTTTTT.